This passage covers 23 T cell receptor beta chains from one sample sequenced in a study of OX40 agonist ivuxolimab in advanced cancers. TCRdb keeps only in-frame clones here, not all; method: immunoSEQ multiplex PCR. The sample shows 8,000 to 10,000 clones, 66% of them seen only once. The source was CD4+ or CD8+ T cells sorted from blood, collected in a trial of the OX40 agonist ivuxolimab. The receptors here all came from an adult with an advanced solid tumor such as melanoma, head and neck, liver or kidney cancer.

The chain has TRBV4-1 and TRBJ1-1; 8 bases are shared with TRBD1. J gave up 8 bases and V 3 bases, and 5 bases lay outside the gene matches. CDR1 and CDR2 (germline): MGHRA, YSYEKL. The length of the CDR3 is 13 residues. In DNA form, the CDR3 reads TGCGCCAGCAGCCAGGGATACAGGGGGGAAGCTTTCTTT. It encodes CASSQGYRGEAFF.

The chain recombines TRBV7-8 with TRBJ2-1, with 14 bases fitting TRBD2. The CDR3 contains 18 residues. V shed 1 base and J 8 bases; nucleotides not matched to a gene: 10. Germline V CDR1 and CDR2: SGHVS, FQNEAQ. Here the CDR3 reads CASSLVRGRLAGGDEQFF. In DNA form, the CDR3 reads TGTGCCAGCAGCTTAGTGAGGGGAAGACTAGCGGGAGGGGATGAGCAGTTCTTC.

This clone was found a few times. V and J are TRBV2 and TRBJ1-2; 8 bases are a match to TRBD1. The CDR3 runs 13 residues. Trimming at V came to 9 bases and at J to 4 bases, leaving 7 bases not matched to a gene. The germline CDR1 and CDR2 sequences are SNHLY and FYNNEI. The CDR3 reads CARVTGDRYGYTF. The CDR3 bases are TGTGCCAGGGTGACAGGGGATCGCTATGGCTACACCTTC.

V and J are TRBV28 and TRBJ2-7, with 8 bases lining up with TRBD2. The CDR3 spans 16 residues. Trimming removed 3 bases from V and 7 bases from J; junction bases left unmatched: 14. CDR1 and CDR2 (germline): MDHEN, SYDVKM. CDR3 coding DNA: TGTGCCAGCAGTTTGGGACCGGGACTAGGAGTGCGGGAGCAGTACTTC. This translates into CASSLGPGLGVREQYF.

This rearrangement joins TRBV21-1 to TRBJ1-3. TRBV21-1 constitutes a pseudogene. The CDR3 consists of 15 residues. The CDR3 region has the DNA TGTGCCAGCAGCACCGAACCAAGCTCTGGAAACACCATATATTTT. Its protein product is CASSTEPSSGNTIYF.

The chain uses TRBV7-2 and TRBJ2-1; 8 positions agree with TRBD2. V shed 8 bases and J 0 bases; nucleotides not matched to a gene: 6. The CDR3 is made up of 15 amino acids. Germline V gene lookup returns CDR1 SGHTA and CDR2 FQGNSA. The CDR3 reads CASLPGLVSYNEQFF. CDR3 nucleotides: TGTGCCAGCCTCCCGGGACTAGTCTCCTACAATGAGCAGTTCTTC.

CDR3 bases: TGTGCCAGCAGCCTGGGCTCAGGGTTCGAGCAGTACTTC. Residues: CASSLGSGFEQYF. The rearrangement joins TRBV11-2 to TRBJ2-7; TRBD1 is a possible D gene (5 bases). CDR3 length: 13 residues. V lost 5 bases and J lost 6, with 14 bases in between. CDR1 and CDR2 from the germline V gene are SGHAT and FQNNGV.

The chain couples TRBV7-9 to TRBJ1-4; D ambiguous. CDR3 length equals 14 residues. Deletions cut 5 bases from V and 2 bases from J, with 9 bases between. Germline V lookup: CDR1 SEHNR, CDR2 FQNEAQ (reference sequence). The CDR3 DNA is TGTGCCAGCAGCCCCGGTGAGACTAATGAAAAACTGTTTTTT. This translates into CASSPGETNEKLFF.

In this sample, this clone turned up a few times. V usage is TRBV5-4 and J usage is TRBJ2-7, with TRBD2 matching over 14 bases. The J segment lost 6 bases and the V segment lost 6 bases, leaving 17 bases of the junction unmatched. The CDR3 contains 18 residues. From germline, CDR1 is SGHNT and CDR2 YYREEE (reference sequence). The DNA of the CDR3 is TGTGCCAGCACCGCACCTGGGACCCCGGGACTAGCGGGAGTCGAGCAGTACTTC. Residues: CASTAPGTPGLAGVEQYF.

The CDR3 DNA is TGTGCCAGCAGCCCGACCCTAGGGAGCTCCTACAATGAGCAGTTCTTC. Amino acid sequence: CASSPTLGSSYNEQFF. The chain recombines TRBV7-6 with TRBJ2-1; a weak D match, TRBD2 (5 bases). V lost 5 bases and J lost 0, with 14 bases in between. CDR1 and CDR2 (germline): SGHVS, FNYEAQ. The CDR3 covers 16 residues.

The chain combines TRBV11-1 with TRBJ2-3; 9 bases match TRBD2. This CDR3 spans 16 amino acids. Per the germline V gene, CDR1 is SGHAT and CDR2 is FQDESV (reference sequence). The V segment lost 2 bases and the J segment 3 bases; nucleotides outside the gene matches: 6. The CDR3 loop is CASSLWAGGPTDTQYF. The CDR3 DNA is TGTGCCAGCAGCTTATGGGCGGGAGGGCCTACAGATACGCAGTATTTT. Complete variable domain (other parts from reference TRBV11-1 and TRBJ2-3): EAEVAQSPRYKITEKSQAVAFWCDPISGHATLYWYRQILGQGPELLVQFQDESVVDDSQLPKDRFSAERLKGVDSTLKIQPAELGDSAMYLCASSLWAGGPTDTQYFGPGTRLTVL.

In regard to this clone: Other DNA sequences within the sample encode an identical CDR3. The gene calls are TRBV30 and TRBJ1-1; TRBD1 might be the D (5 bases). Germline CDR1 is GTSNPN and CDR2 is SVGIG (reference sequence). Trimming removed 0 bases from V and 5 bases from J, with 10 bases in between. The CDR3 has 13 residues. The DNA of the CDR3 is TGTGCCTGGAGTGTACTTCGGGGGACTGAAGCTTTCTTT. This translates into CAWSVLRGTEAFF. Full variable domain (rest looked up from reference TRBV30 and TRBJ1-1): SQTIHQWPATLVQPVGSPLSLECTVEGTSNPNLYWYRQAAGRGLQLLFYSVGIGQISSEVPQNLSASRPQDRQFILSSKKLLLSDSGFYLCAWSVLRGTEAFFGQGTRLTVV.

This clone was found many times. The rearrangement joins TRBV19 to TRBJ2-5, with D unresolved. Germline assignment: CDR1 LNHDA and CDR2 SQIVND (reference sequence). Trimming took 7 bases from V and 2 from J, leaving 11 bases between them. This CDR3 is built from 13 residues. The DNA of the CDR3 is TGTGCCAGTAAGGCAGCCGTGCAAGAGACCCAGTACTTC. Translating gives CASKAAVQETQYF.

This clone appeared a few times. V usage is TRBV11-1 and J usage is TRBJ2-1; 10 bases agree with TRBD2. Germline V CDR1 and CDR2: SGHAT, FQDESV (reference sequence). The CDR3 runs 16 residues. Trimming at V came to 2 bases and at J to 10 bases, leaving 11 bases not matched to a gene. The CDR3 nucleotides are TGTGCCAGCAGCTTATCTTCCAGCGGGAGGGCAAGGGAGCAGTTCTTC. It encodes CASSLSSSGRAREQFF. Complete variable domain (other parts from reference TRBV11-1 and TRBJ2-1): EAEVAQSPRYKITEKSQAVAFWCDPISGHATLYWYRQILGQGPELLVQFQDESVVDDSQLPKDRFSAERLKGVDSTLKIQPAELGDSAMYLCASSLSSSGRAREQFFGPGTRLTVL.

The chain has TRBV6-4 and TRBJ1-2; 9 bases agree with TRBD1. The CDR3 has 13 residues. The germline gives CDR1 MRHNA, CDR2 SNTAGT. V gave up 3 bases and J gave up 8 bases; unmatched junction bases: 4. The CDR3 is CASSETGGGGYTF. The DNA for the CDR3 is TGTGCCAGCAGTGAGACAGGGGGGGGCGGCTACACCTTC.

In its sample, this clone was seen a few times. The chain is built from TRBV4-2 and TRBJ2-2, with D hard to call. This CDR3 has 14 residues. The ends were cut back, 0 bases at V and 6 bases at J, with 8 bases in the middle. Germline CDR1 and CDR2: LGHNA and YNFKEQ. As DNA, the CDR3 is TGTGCCAGCAGCCAAGATGGAGAGGCCGGGGAGCTGTTTTTT. Encoded protein: CASSQDGEAGELFF.

The sample holds a few counts of this clone. The chain couples TRBV15 to TRBJ2-7, with D possibly TRBD1 on 6 matching bases. The CDR3 is made up of 14 amino acids. Trimming removed 3 bases from V and 3 bases from J, with 12 bases in between. Germline V gene lookup returns CDR1 LNHNV and CDR2 YYDKDF (reference sequence). CDR3 bases: TGTGCCACCAGCAGCGAGTACAGGGACTACGAGCAGTACTTC. Encoded protein: CATSSEYRDYEQYF.

The chain employs TRBV10-1 and TRBJ1-1; possible D gene TRBD1, 5 bases. V was trimmed by 7 bases and J by 0 bases, leaving 9 bases between them. The CDR3 has 13 residues. CDR1 is WNHNN and CDR2 is SYGVQD in the germline V gene (reference sequence). For the CDR3, the DNA is TGCGCCAGCAATGACAGTTTGAACACTGAAGCTTTCTTT. Its protein product is CASNDSLNTEAFF.

This clone was seen a single time. The chain links TRBV27 to TRBJ2-1; possible D gene TRBD2, 6 bases. Per the germline V gene, CDR1 is MNHEY and CDR2 is SMNVEV (reference sequence). Between the trimmed V and J ends, which lost 7 bases and 7 bases, there was a span of 17 bases. The CDR3 extends over 14 amino acids. CDR3 sequence reads: CASKRAGGRNEQFF. CDR3 nucleotide sequence: TGTGCCAGCAAAAGGGCAGGTGGGAGGAATGAGCAGTTCTTC.

The chain uses TRBV6-1 and TRBJ2-2, with 7 nucleotides matching TRBD2. V lost 11 bases to trimming and J lost 1 base; unmatched junction nucleotides: 7. CDR1 is MNHNS and CDR2 is SASEGT in the germline V gene. The CDR3 is made up of 14 amino acids. The CDR3 coding sequence is TGTGCCCAGAGCGCGGGGGTGAACACCGGGGAGCTGTTTTTT. Translated, it gives CAQSAGVNTGELFF.

This chain joins TRBV5-1 and TRBJ2-1; 13 bases are shared with TRBD2. Germline-derived CDR1 and CDR2 are SGHRS and YFSETQ. This CDR3 comprises 18 residues. Trimming cost V 3 bases and J 3 bases; bases outside gene matches: 9. CDR3 DNA sequence: TGCGCCAGCAGCTCGGGACTAGCGGGACCTAAACTCTACAATGAGCAGTTCTTC. This translates into CASSSGLAGPKLYNEQFF.

The chain recombines TRBV10-1 with TRBJ2-1, with D maybe TRBD2 (5 bases). Trimming pared 4 bases from V and 8 bases from J, leaving 12 bases between. CDR1 and CDR2 from the germline V gene are WNHNN and SYGVQD (reference sequence). The CDR3 is made up of 13 amino acids. The CDR3 DNA reads as TGCGCCAGCAGTGTACTAGTTGGGCATGAGCAGTTCTTC. Translating gives CASSVLVGHEQFF.

This clone has just a few counts. This chain connects TRBV6-6 to TRBJ2-2, with 9 bases that match TRBD1. CDR1 and CDR2 from the germline V gene are MNHNY and SVGAGI (reference sequence). The junction had 4 bases not matched to a gene; V was cut back by 4 bases and J by 4 bases. The CDR3 runs 15 residues. CDR3 in amino acids: CASSSGTGPTGELFF. The CDR3 DNA reads as TGTGCCAGCAGTTCCGGGACAGGGCCCACCGGGGAGCTGTTTTTT.